These 3 T cell receptor beta chains share one sample of origin, sequenced in a study of cytomegalovirus exposure and HLA in healthy donors. With 60 Vbeta and 13 Jbeta primers, the PCR was carried out. The protocol was immunoSEQ multiplex PCR, while the TCRdb copy is restricted to in-frame clones and leaves out a portion. The repertoire holds approximately 160,000 clones, 82% seen once, with around 1.5% in the top ten. Sequenced input: PBMCs. These receptors all stem from a male donor in good health and CMV-seronegative.

The V gene is TRBV6-5, the J gene TRBJ2-4; D is unclear. The CDR3 loop spans 15 amino acids. Germline CDR1 MNHEY, CDR2 SVGAGI. The V and J ends lost 0 bases and 0 bases respectively, with 6 bases between them. CDR3 residues: CASSYSELAKNIQYF. The CDR3, as DNA: TGTGCCAGCAGTTACTCCGAGTTAGCCAAAAACATTCAGTACTTC.

The V and J genes are TRBV18 and TRBJ1-4, with a tentative D call TRBD1 (6 bases). Trimming took 3 bases from V and 7 from J, leaving 18 bases between them. Germline-derived CDR1 and CDR2 are KGHSH and LQKENI. This CDR3 has 16 amino acids. The CDR3 reads CASSPPGPDRIEKLFF. In nucleotides, the CDR3 is TGTGCCAGCTCACCCCCCGGACCTGACAGGATTGAAAAACTGTTTTTT.

This chain joins TRBV5-5 and TRBJ1-2, with D possibly TRBD1 on 5 matching bases. The CDR3 length is 13 residues. Trimming left V 0 bases short and J 4 bases short, with 7 bases between. CDR1 is SGHKS and CDR2 is YYEKEE in the germline V gene (reference sequence). CDR3 residues: CASSLARAYGYTF. For the CDR3, the DNA is TGTGCCAGCAGCTTGGCCAGGGCCTATGGCTACACCTTC.